These 27 T cell receptor beta chains were all obtained from the same sample, sequenced in a study of patients and donors after allogeneic stem cell transplantation. TCRdb used MiXCR to reprocess the RT-PCR reads, holding one entry per CDR3 protein. Of over 350,000 distinct CDR3 sequences detected, roughly 17% appear once; the ten largest clones hold 7.2%. The sequenced material came from blood, either unsorted or a sorted T cell fraction (not recorded which). These receptors all come from a human donor who was either an allogeneic HSCT recipient or a stem cell or donor lymphocyte infusion donor (not recorded which). It is not recorded whose cells these are; they may come from a transplant donor.

The chain's CDR3 is CASRDAYYEQYF. The DNA for the CDR3 is TGTGCCAGCAGGGACGCCTACTACGAGCAGTACTTC. This chain uses TRBV12-3 or TRBV12-4 with TRBJ2-7; the D is unclear. CDR3 size: 12 residues. Trimming cost V 6 bases and J 3 bases, with 9 bases left between them.

This chain links TRBV5-1 with TRBJ2-6; D tentatively fits TRBD1 or TRBD2 (5 bases each). Germline assignment: CDR1 SGHRS and CDR2 YFSETQ. The germline V and J ends were trimmed by 3 bases and 2 bases, with 9 bases remaining between them. The CDR3 sequence is 15 residues long. This CDR3 reads CASSWGPPGANVLTF. The DNA of the CDR3 is TGCGCCAGCAGCTGGGGACCTCCTGGGGCCAACGTCCTGACTTTC.

A few counts support this clonotype. The chain is built from TRBV20-1 and TRBJ2-5; TRBD2 matches 9 bases. With V trimmed by 1 base and J by 5 bases, 8 bases remained unmatched. Germline loops: CDR1 DFQATT, CDR2 SNEGSKA (reference sequence). The CDR3 has 15 residues. DNA for the CDR3: TGCAGTGCTAGAGGGTTAGCGGGAGCGGTGGAGACCCAGTACTTC. Encoded protein: CSARGLAGAVETQYF.

This clonotype has ten or more counts. The chain uses TRBV12-3 or TRBV12-4 and TRBJ1-5; D unclear. V dropped 8 bases and J dropped 0 bases, with 11 bases sitting between them. The CDR3 loop spans 14 amino acids. The CDR3 loop is CASGLVPSNQPQHF. Written as DNA, the CDR3 is TGTGCCAGCGGCTTAGTCCCTAGCAATCAGCCCCAGCATTTT.

This clonotype was seen ten or more times. CDR3 sequence: CASSSDRWQETQYF. Written as DNA, the CDR3 is TGCGCCAGCAGCTCCGATCGCTGGCAAGAGACCCAGTACTTC. V usage is TRBV5-1 and J usage is TRBJ2-5; the D is unclear. Per the germline V gene, CDR1 is SGHRS and CDR2 is YFSETQ. The germline V and J ends were trimmed by 3 bases and 2 bases, with 11 bases remaining between them. The CDR3 spans 14 residues. The complete variable domain, with remaining parts taken from reference TRBV5-1 and TRBJ2-5, reads KAGVTQTPRYLIKTRGQQVTLSCSPISGHRSVSWYQQTPGQGLQFLFEYFSETQRNKGNFPGRFSGRQFSNSRSEMNVSTLELGDSALYLCASSSDRWQETQYFGPGTRLLVL.

In its sample, this clonotype was seen a few times. The chain couples TRBV5-1 to TRBJ2-5, with 7 bases that match TRBD1. Trimming took 0 bases from V and 5 from J; bases not matched to a gene: 7. The CDR3 length is 15 residues. In germline, CDR1 is SGHRS, CDR2 YFSETQ. The CDR3 reads CASSLGRGLVETQYF. The CDR3 bases are TGCGCCAGCAGCTTGGGAAGGGGGCTGGTTGAGACCCAGTACTTC.

The rearrangement uses TRBV20-1 and TRBJ2-1; 8 bases line up with TRBD1. Trimming removed 0 bases from V and 4 bases from J; junction bases left unmatched: 8. This CDR3 has 16 residues. The germline V gene has CDR1 DFQATT and CDR2 SNEGSKA (reference sequence). The CDR3 region has the DNA TGCAGTGCTAGAGATCTAGACAGGGGAAGGTACAATGAGCAGTTCTTC. This gives the protein CSARDLDRGRYNEQFF.

The chain carries TRBV11-2 and TRBJ2-2; the D gene is possibly TRBD2 (6 bases). Trimming took off 6 bases at V and 5 bases at J, with 19 bases between the two ends. There are 16 residues in the CDR3. In germline, CDR1 is SGHAT, CDR2 FQNNGV. The CDR3 loop is CASRFGERAWTGELFF. As DNA, the CDR3 is TGTGCCAGCAGGTTCGGGGAGCGGGCATGGACCGGGGAGCTGTTTTTT.

The rearrangement links TRBV5-6 to TRBJ2-7; 10 bases fit TRBD2. Germline assignment: CDR1 SGHDT and CDR2 YYEEEE. Losses at the gene ends were 6 bases for V and 7 bases for J; bases not matched to a gene: 4. The CDR3 covers 12 residues. The CDR3 sequence: CASKAGGREQYF. In nucleotides, the CDR3 is TGTGCCAGCAAAGCGGGGGGGCGGGAGCAGTACTTC.

This clonotype was detected a few times. This chain connects TRBV5-1 to TRBJ2-7; 9 nucleotides agree with TRBD1. The junction had 5 bases not matched to a gene; V was cut back by 4 bases and J by 3 bases. This CDR3 has 14 residues. The germline V gene has CDR1 SGHRS and CDR2 YFSETQ. The chain's CDR3 is CASSPSTGGYEQYF. In nucleotides, the CDR3 is TGCGCCAGCAGCCCATCGACAGGGGGCTACGAGCAGTACTTC.

This clonotype was counted between two and nine times. The chain uses TRBV2 and TRBJ2-5; 10 bases align to TRBD1. CDR3 size: 15 residues. Germline V gives CDR1 SNHLY, CDR2 FYNNEI. Trimming removed 6 bases from V and 4 bases from J; junction bases left unmatched: 8. The CDR3 DNA reads TGTGCCAGCAGGGCGGACAGGGGGAGCGGAGAGACCCAGTACTTC. It encodes CASRADRGSGETQYF.

Comments on this clonotype: A single base separates this from a much larger clone, so it may be a read error. DNA for the CDR3: TGTGCCAGGAGTACCGTCACAGATACGCAGTATTTT. Protein product: CARSTVTDTQYF. The rearrangement links TRBV30 to TRBJ2-3; D unclear. This CDR3 comprises 12 residues. Per germline, CDR1 GTSNPN and CDR2 SVGIG (reference sequence).

The rearrangement links TRBV7-2 to TRBJ2-1, with 7 bases aligning to TRBD2. The CDR3 contains 14 residues. Trimming at V came to 2 bases and at J to 10 bases, leaving 8 bases not matched to a gene. In germline, CDR1 is SGHTA, CDR2 FQGNSA. The CDR3 protein is CASSLPGLRYEQFF. The CDR3 DNA is TGTGCCAGCAGCTTACCGGGACTAAGGTACGAGCAGTTCTTC.

The chain employs TRBV30 and TRBJ1-2; D remains unclear. The germline V and J ends were trimmed by 5 bases and 2 bases, with 9 bases remaining between them. The CDR3 loop spans 12 amino acids. The V gene's germline CDR1 is GTSNPN and CDR2 SVGIG (reference sequence). CDR3: CAWYSPNYGYTF. The CDR3 DNA reads TGTGCCTGGTATAGTCCAAACTATGGCTACACCTTC.

The rearrangement uses TRBV29-1 and TRBJ2-3, with 10 bases fitting TRBD2. Germline CDR1 reads SQVTM; CDR2 reads ANQGSEA. This CDR3 spans 13 amino acids. The trim removed 5 bases at V and 2 bases at J, leaving 1 base unmatched. CDR3 amino acids: CSVSGRATDTQYF. The CDR3, as DNA: TGCAGCGTTAGCGGGAGGGCCACAGATACGCAGTATTTT.

This chain joins TRBV27 and TRBJ2-5; D is perhaps TRBD2 (5 bases). There are 14 residues in the CDR3. V lost 6 bases and J 0 bases, leaving 11 bases between the germline ends. Germline lookup yields CDR1 MNHEY and CDR2 SMNVEV (reference sequence). Here the CDR3 reads CASRGLAHQETQYF. The CDR3 DNA sequence: TGTGCCAGCAGAGGTCTAGCCCACCAAGAGACCCAGTACTTC.

J is TRBJ2-7 and V is TRBV13; D possibly matches TRBD1 or TRBD2 (5 bases each). Germline V CDR1 and CDR2: PRHDT, FYEKMQ (reference sequence). CDR3 length: 14 residues. V was trimmed by 2 bases and J by 7 bases, leaving 15 bases between them. The chain's CDR3 is CASSLRQWDEEQYF. The CDR3 nucleotides are TGTGCCAGCAGCTTACGGCAGTGGGACGAGGAGCAGTACTTC.

This clonotype was observed a handful of times. This sequence joins TRBV4-1 and TRBJ1-6; D ambiguous. V gave up 0 bases and J gave up 10 bases, with 7 bases separating them. CDR1 and CDR2 from the germline V gene are MGHRA and YSYEKL. The CDR3 is made up of 13 amino acids. The CDR3 sequence is CASSQDWRSPLHF. The CDR3 DNA reads as TGCGCCAGCAGCCAAGATTGGAGGTCACCCCTCCACTTT.

The V gene is TRBV27, the J gene TRBJ2-1; 8 nucleotides agree with TRBD2. V was pared by 2 bases and J by 0 bases, with 6 bases of the junction left unmatched. Germline lookup yields CDR1 MNHEY and CDR2 SMNVEV (reference sequence). This CDR3 region has 17 residues. In nucleotides, the CDR3 is TGTGCCAGCAGTTTAGCGGGGGGCCAACGCTCCTACAATGAGCAGTTCTTC. This codes for CASSLAGGQRSYNEQFF.

The gene calls are TRBV12-3 or TRBV12-4 and TRBJ1-2, with D hard to call. This CDR3 spans 13 amino acids. V dropped 6 bases and J dropped 5 bases, with 13 bases sitting between them. CDR3 sequence reads: CASSLGRGYGYTF. The CDR3 nucleotides read TGTGCCAGCAGCCTAGGGCGAGGGTATGGCTACACCTTC.

The chain combines TRBV5-8 with TRBJ1-2; D is uncertain. The V gene lost 2 bases and the J gene lost 6 bases, with 14 bases spanning the gap. Germline V gene data show CDR1 as SGHTS and CDR2 as YDEGEE. The CDR3 covers 14 residues. Written as DNA, the CDR3 is TGTGCCAGCAGCTTCTGGCAGGAGACCCATGGCTACACCTTC. Its protein is CASSFWQETHGYTF.

This clonotype showed up just once. The gene calls are TRBV20-1 and TRBJ2-7; D unresolved. Germline-derived CDR1 and CDR2 are DFQATT and SNEGSKA (reference sequence). V gave up 4 bases and J gave up 2 bases, with 6 bases separating them. The CDR3 length is 11 residues. DNA for the CDR3: TGCAGTGCTACTCAGACCTACGAGCAGTACTTC. Its translation: CSATQTYEQYF.

This clonotype has just a few counts. The chain uses TRBV12-3 or TRBV12-4 and TRBJ1-5; 10 bases fit TRBD1. Trimming at V came to 5 bases and at J to 7 bases, leaving 11 bases not matched to a gene. This CDR3 contains 16 residues. Here the CDR3 reads CASSGGTGAIGQPQHF. The DNA for the CDR3 is TGTGCCAGCAGTGGTGGGACAGGGGCGATCGGGCAGCCCCAGCATTTT.

This clonotype was observed at least ten times. This chain uses TRBV12-3 or TRBV12-4 with TRBJ2-3; 7 bases match TRBD1. Trimming cost V 5 bases and J 4 bases; bases outside gene matches: 9. The CDR3 extends over 15 amino acids. The DNA of the CDR3 is TGTGCCAGCAGTCCCATTGACAGGGACGCAGATACGCAGTATTTT. This codes for CASSPIDRDADTQYF.

This chain uses TRBV11-1 with TRBJ1-6; D might be TRBD1 (6 bases). CDR1 is SGHAT, CDR2 FQDESV, per germline (reference sequence). V dropped 5 bases and J dropped 6 bases, with 23 bases sitting between them. The length of the CDR3 is 18 residues. The CDR3 DNA sequence: TGTGCCAGCAGCGGACTAGGGACTCACAGGGAATTTAATTCACCCCTCCACTTT. This translates into CASSGLGTHREFNSPLHF.

V gene TRBV7-9 combines with J gene TRBJ2-5, with D perhaps matching TRBD1 or TRBD2 (5 bases each). CDR3 size: 13 residues. V was cut by 6 bases and J by 4 bases, with 12 bases left in between. Germline CDR1 reads SEHNR; CDR2 reads FQNEAQ (reference sequence). The CDR3 is CASRSGTAETQYF. Written as DNA, the CDR3 is TGTGCCAGCAGGTCCGGGACGGCAGAGACCCAGTACTTC.

The chain couples TRBV20-1 to TRBJ2-1, with 11 bases aligning to TRBD2. Per the germline V gene, CDR1 is DFQATT and CDR2 is SNEGSKA (reference sequence). V was clipped by 3 bases and J by 0 bases; unmatched bases: 10. The CDR3 length is 18 residues. The DNA of the CDR3 is TGCAGTGCTAGCTCGCCCGGGACTAGCGGAAGCTCCTACAATGAGCAGTTCTTC. It is translated as CSASSPGTSGSSYNEQFF.